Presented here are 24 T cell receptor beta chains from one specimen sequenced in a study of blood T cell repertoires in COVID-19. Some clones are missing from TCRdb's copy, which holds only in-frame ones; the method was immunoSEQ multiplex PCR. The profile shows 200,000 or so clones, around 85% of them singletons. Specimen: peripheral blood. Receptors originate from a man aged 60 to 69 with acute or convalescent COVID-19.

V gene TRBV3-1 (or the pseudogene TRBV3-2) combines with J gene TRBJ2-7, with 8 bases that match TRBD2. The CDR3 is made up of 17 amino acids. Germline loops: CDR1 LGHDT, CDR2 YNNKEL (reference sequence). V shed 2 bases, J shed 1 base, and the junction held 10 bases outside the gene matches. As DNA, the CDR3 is TGTGCCAGCAGCCAATGGGGCGGGGGGACGGTGTCCTACGAGCAGTACTTC. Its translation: CASSQWGGGTVSYEQYF.

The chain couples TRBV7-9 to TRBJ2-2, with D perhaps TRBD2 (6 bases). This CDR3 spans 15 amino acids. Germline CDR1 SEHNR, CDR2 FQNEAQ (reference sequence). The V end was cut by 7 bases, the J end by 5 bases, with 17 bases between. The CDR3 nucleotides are TGTGCCAGCACCGACTTTGGGGGGAGGACCGGGGAGCTGTTTTTT. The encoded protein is CASTDFGGRTGELFF.

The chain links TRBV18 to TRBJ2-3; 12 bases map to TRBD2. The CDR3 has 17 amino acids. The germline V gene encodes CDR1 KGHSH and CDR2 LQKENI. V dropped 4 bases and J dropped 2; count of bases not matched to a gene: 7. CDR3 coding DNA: TGTGCCAGCTCACTTCTCGGACTAGCGGGGAACACAGATACGCAGTATTTT. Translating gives CASSLLGLAGNTDTQYF.

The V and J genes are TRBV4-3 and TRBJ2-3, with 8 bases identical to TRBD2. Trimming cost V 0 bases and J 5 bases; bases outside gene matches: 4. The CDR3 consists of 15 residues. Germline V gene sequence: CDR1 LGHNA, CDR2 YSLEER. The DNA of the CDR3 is TGCGCCAGCAGCCAAGACGGTCGGGGGGGAGATACGCAGTATTTT. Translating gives CASSQDGRGGDTQYF.

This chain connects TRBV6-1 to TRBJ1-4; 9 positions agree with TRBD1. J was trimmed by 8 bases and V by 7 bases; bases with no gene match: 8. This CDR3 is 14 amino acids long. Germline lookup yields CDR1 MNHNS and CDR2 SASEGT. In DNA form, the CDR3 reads TGTGCCAGCAAGTTGGGACAGGGTGGGGAAAAACTGTTTTTT. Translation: CASKLGQGGEKLFF.

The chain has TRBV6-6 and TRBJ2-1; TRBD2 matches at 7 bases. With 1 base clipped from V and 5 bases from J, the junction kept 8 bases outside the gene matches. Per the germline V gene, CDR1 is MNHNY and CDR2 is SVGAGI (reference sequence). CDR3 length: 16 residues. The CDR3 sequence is CASSYYRGGAHNEQFF. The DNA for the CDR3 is TGTGCCAGCAGTTACTATCGGGGAGGGGCCCACAATGAGCAGTTCTTC.

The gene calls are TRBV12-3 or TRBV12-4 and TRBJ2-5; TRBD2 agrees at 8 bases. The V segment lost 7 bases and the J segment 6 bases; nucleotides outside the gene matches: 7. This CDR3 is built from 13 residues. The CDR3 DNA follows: TGTGCCAGCACCCTCGGGGGGGCAAAGACCCAGTACTTC. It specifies CASTLGGAKTQYF.

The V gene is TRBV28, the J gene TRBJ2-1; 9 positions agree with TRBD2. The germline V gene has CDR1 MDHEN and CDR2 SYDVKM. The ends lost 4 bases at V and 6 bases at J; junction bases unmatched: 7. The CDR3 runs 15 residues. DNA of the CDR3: TGTGCCAGCAGTTCTGGCGGGAGGGGCTCCAATGAGCAGTTCTTC. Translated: CASSSGGRGSNEQFF.

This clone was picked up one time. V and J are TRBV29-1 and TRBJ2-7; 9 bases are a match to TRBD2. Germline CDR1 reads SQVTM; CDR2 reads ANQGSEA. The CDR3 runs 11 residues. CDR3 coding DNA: TGCGGATCCCTAGCGGGAAACGAGCAGTACTTC. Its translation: CGSLAGNEQYF.

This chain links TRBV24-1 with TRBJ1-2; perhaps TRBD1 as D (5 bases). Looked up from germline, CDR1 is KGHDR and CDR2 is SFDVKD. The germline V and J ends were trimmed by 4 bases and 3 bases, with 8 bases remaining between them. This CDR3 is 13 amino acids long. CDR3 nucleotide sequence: TGTGCCACCAGTGAGACAGCCGACTATGGCTACACCTTC. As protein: CATSETADYGYTF.

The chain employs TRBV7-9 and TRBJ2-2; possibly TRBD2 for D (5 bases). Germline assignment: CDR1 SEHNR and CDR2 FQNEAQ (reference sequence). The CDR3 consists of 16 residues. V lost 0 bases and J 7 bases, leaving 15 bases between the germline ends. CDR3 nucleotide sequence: TGTGCCAGCAGCTTAGCGGGAGCAGAGGGAGTCGGGGAGCTGTTTTTT. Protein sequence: CASSLAGAEGVGELFF.

In nucleotides, the CDR3 is TGTGCCAGCAGCCCCGGACTAGCGGGAGGGGATGAGCAGTTCTTC. Its translation is CASSPGLAGGDEQFF. This sequence joins TRBV9 and TRBJ2-1; TRBD2 agrees at 15 bases. V shed 4 bases and J 8 bases; nucleotides not matched to a gene: 4. Germline CDR1 SGDLS, CDR2 YYNGEE. The CDR3 has 15 residues.

CDR3 region: CASSLFRSGSNQPQHF. CDR3 nucleotides: TGTGCCAGCAGCTTATTTAGGTCAGGGTCCAATCAGCCCCAGCATTTT. The chain combines TRBV7-2 with TRBJ1-5; TRBD1 might be the D (5 bases). Germline lookup yields CDR1 SGHTA and CDR2 FQGNSA. Trimming pared 2 bases from V and 3 bases from J, leaving 14 bases between. The CDR3 extends over 16 amino acids.

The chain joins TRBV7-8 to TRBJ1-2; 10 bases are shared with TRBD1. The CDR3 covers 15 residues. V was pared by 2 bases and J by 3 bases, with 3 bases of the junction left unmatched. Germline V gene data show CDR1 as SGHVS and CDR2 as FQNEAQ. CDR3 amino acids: CASSLTGQGYYGYTF. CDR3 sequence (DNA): TGTGCCAGCAGCTTAACGGGACAGGGGTACTATGGCTACACCTTC.

Here the CDR3 DNA reads TGTGCCAGCTCACCACCCTTGGGACAGGGGAGACCCCTCCACTTT. As protein: CASSPPLGQGRPLHF. V gene TRBV18 combines with J gene TRBJ1-6; TRBD1 agrees at 10 bases. The junction had 5 bases not matched to a gene; V was cut back by 0 bases and J by 12 bases. The length of the CDR3 is 15 residues. From germline, CDR1 is KGHSH and CDR2 LQKENI.

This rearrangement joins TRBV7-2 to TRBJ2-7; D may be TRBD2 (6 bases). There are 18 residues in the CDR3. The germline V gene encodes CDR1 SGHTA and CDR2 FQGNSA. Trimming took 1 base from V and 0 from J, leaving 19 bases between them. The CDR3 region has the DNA TGTGCCAGCAGCTTAGTCTCGGGACTGGGGGTTTTCTCCTACGAGCAGTACTTC. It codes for CASSLVSGLGVFSYEQYF.

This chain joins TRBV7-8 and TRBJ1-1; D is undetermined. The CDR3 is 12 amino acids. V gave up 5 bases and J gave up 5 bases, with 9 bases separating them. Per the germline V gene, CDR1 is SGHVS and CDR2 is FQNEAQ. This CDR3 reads CASSHSGTEAFF. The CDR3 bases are TGTGCCAGCAGCCATTCAGGTACTGAAGCTTTCTTT.

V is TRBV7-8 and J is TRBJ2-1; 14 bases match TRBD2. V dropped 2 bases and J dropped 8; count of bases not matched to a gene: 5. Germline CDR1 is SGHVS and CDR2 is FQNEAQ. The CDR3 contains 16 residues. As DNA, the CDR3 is TGTGCCAGCAGCTTACTTGGGACTAGCGGGAGCGATGAGCAGTTCTTC. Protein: CASSLLGTSGSDEQFF.

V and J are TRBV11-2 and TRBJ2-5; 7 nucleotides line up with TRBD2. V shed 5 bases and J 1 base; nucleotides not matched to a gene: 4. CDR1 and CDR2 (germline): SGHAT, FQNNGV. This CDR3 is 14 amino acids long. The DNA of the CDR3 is TGTGCCAGCAGCGTACTAGCGCTCCAAGAGACCCAGTACTTC. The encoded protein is CASSVLALQETQYF.

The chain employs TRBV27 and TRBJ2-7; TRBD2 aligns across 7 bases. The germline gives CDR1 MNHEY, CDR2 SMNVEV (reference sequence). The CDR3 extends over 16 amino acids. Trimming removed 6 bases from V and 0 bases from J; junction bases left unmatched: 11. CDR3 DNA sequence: TGTGCCAGCAGGCGTCCTAGCGGACCCAACTCCTACGAGCAGTACTTC. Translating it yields CASRRPSGPNSYEQYF.

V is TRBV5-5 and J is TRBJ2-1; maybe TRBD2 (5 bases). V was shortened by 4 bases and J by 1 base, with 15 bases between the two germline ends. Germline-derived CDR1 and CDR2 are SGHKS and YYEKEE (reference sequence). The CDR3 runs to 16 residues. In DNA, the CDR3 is TGTGCCAGCAGCATGAGACTAAGCGAGTCCTACAATGAGCAGTTCTTC. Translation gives CASSMRLSESYNEQFF.

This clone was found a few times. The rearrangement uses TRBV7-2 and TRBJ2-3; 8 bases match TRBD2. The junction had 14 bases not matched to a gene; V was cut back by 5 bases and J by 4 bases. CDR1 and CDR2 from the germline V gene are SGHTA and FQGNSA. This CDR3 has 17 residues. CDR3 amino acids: CASSPQAGLASADTQYF. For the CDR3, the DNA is TGTGCCAGCAGCCCCCAGGCCGGACTAGCTTCGGCAGATACGCAGTATTTT.

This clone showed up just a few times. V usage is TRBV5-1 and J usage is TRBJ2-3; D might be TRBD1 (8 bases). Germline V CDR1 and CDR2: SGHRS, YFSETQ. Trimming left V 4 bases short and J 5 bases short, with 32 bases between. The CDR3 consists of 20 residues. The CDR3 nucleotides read TGCGCCAGCAGCCCGGAGCAGGGGGCCGACGGCGGGAGACAGGTAGATACGCAGTATTTT. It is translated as CASSPEQGADGGRQVDTQYF.

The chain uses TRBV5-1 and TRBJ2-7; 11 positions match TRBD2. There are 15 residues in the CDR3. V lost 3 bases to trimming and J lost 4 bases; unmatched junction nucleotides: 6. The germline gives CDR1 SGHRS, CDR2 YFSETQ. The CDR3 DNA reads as TGCGCCAGCAGCTCCAGGGTAGCGGGAGGGTACGAGCAGTACTTC. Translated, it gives CASSSRVAGGYEQYF.